These 32 T cell receptor beta chains were sequenced from one sample in a study of metastatic and nonmetastatic thyroid tumors. TCRdb re-clonotyped the PCR reads through MiXCR. Of 10,000 to 15,000 clones listed, approximately 33% are singletons. Every patient was untreated before thyroid surgery. The sequenced material came from tumor tissue. These receptors all stem from a male donor with papillary thyroid cancer or a benign thyroid nodule (not recorded which). Some clones in this sample may be carry-over from other donors' samples.

This clone was counted only a few times. The chain joins TRBV10-1 to TRBJ2-1; D is unresolved. V was cut by 2 bases and J by 5 bases, with 4 bases left in between. From germline, CDR1 is WNHNN and CDR2 SYGVQD (reference sequence). This CDR3 has 12 amino acids. This CDR3 reads CASSERDNEQFF. CDR3 sequence (DNA): TGCGCCAGCAGTGAGAGGGACAATGAGCAGTTCTTC.

This clone has at least ten counts. The CDR3 here is CATSRKQGNSNQPQHF. In DNA form, the CDR3 reads TGTGCCACCAGCCGCAAACAGGGGAATAGCAATCAGCCCCAGCATTTT. This chain joins TRBV15 and TRBJ1-5; 7 nucleotides line up with TRBD1. The CDR3 length is 16 residues. V was clipped by 5 bases and J by 0 bases; unmatched bases: 7. Germline V lookup: CDR1 LNHNV, CDR2 YYDKDF (reference sequence).

The genes are TRBV11-2 and TRBJ1-1; D gene ambiguous. Germline CDR1 is SGHAT and CDR2 is FQNNGV. There are 14 residues in the CDR3. The V end lost 1 base, the J end lost 4 bases, and 10 bases lay between the germline ends. CDR3 amino acids: CASSLGPSPTEAFF. Written as DNA, the CDR3 is TGTGCCAGCAGCTTAGGGCCCAGCCCCACTGAAGCTTTCTTT.

The chain joins TRBV18 to TRBJ2-7, with D possibly matching TRBD1 (5 bases). CDR3 length: 15 amino acids. The V gene's germline CDR1 is KGHSH and CDR2 LQKENI. The germline V and J ends were trimmed by 0 bases and 6 bases, with 15 bases remaining between them. The DNA for the CDR3 is TGTGCCAGCTCACCACCGGACAAAGCCGGGCGCGAGCAGTACTTC. This sequence encodes CASSPPDKAGREQYF. The whole variable domain, remainder taken from reference TRBV18 and TRBJ2-7, is NAGVMQNPRHLVRRRGQEARLRCSPMKGHSHVYWYRQLPEEGLKFMVYLQKENIIDESGMPKERFSAEFPKEGPSILRIQQVVRGDSAAYFCASSPPDKAGREQYFGPGTRLTVT.

This clone is medium-sized in the sample. The chain has TRBV6-1 and TRBJ2-1, with D possibly being TRBD2 (6 bases). Germline CDR1 MNHNS, CDR2 SASEGT. V gave up 4 bases and J gave up 1 base, with 20 bases separating them. CDR3 length equals 18 residues. The CDR3: CASSAREGGIISYNEQFF. The CDR3 DNA sequence: TGTGCCAGCAGTGCGAGAGAGGGCGGGATTATATCCTACAATGAGCAGTTCTTC.

By sample fraction, this clone is medium-sized. The rearrangement links TRBV6-1 to TRBJ2-3; 11 nucleotides align to TRBD2. In germline, CDR1 is MNHNS, CDR2 SASEGT. J lost 7 bases, V lost 5 bases, and 11 bases had no gene match. The CDR3 consists of 16 residues. CDR3 nucleotide sequence: TGTGCCAGCAGTTCCCAACTAGCGGGGGATCTTAATACGCAGTATTTT. Protein product: CASSSQLAGDLNTQYF.

This clone has ten or more counts. The chain joins TRBV19 to TRBJ2-2; 12 nucleotides align to TRBD2. Germline trimming cut 8 bases from V and 5 bases from J; bases unmatched to any gene: 9. This CDR3 spans 16 amino acids. The germline CDR1 and CDR2 sequences are LNHDA and SQIVND (reference sequence). For the CDR3, the DNA is TGTGCCAGTGCCCCCCGACTAGCGGGAGTAACCGGGGAGCTGTTTTTT. Protein sequence: CASAPRLAGVTGELFF. The full variable domain, completed using reference TRBV19 and TRBJ2-2, is DGGITQSPKYLFRKEGQNVTLSCEQNLNHDAMYWYRQDPGQGLRLIYYSQIVNDFQKGDIAEGYSVSREKKESFPLTVTSAQKNPTAFYLCASAPRLAGVTGELFFGEGSRLTVL.

This clone appeared a few times. The chain's CDR3 is CASSLRDRGPEQYF. The CDR3 region has the DNA TGTGCCAGCAGCTTACGGGACAGGGGGCCCGAGCAGTACTTC. J is TRBJ2-7 and V is TRBV7-2, with TRBD1 matching 12 bases. The CDR3 runs to 14 residues. The J segment lost 6 bases and the V segment lost 2 bases, leaving 2 bases of the junction unmatched. The V gene's germline CDR1 is SGHTA and CDR2 FQGNSA.

This clone was observed at least ten times. The V and J genes are TRBV5-5 and TRBJ2-3, with 12 bases aligning to TRBD2. The CDR3 runs to 16 residues. CDR1 is SGHKS, CDR2 YYEKEE, per germline (reference sequence). The trim removed 4 bases at V and 6 bases at J, leaving 9 bases unmatched. This chain's CDR3 is CASSPGLAGGEDTQYF. The CDR3 DNA sequence: TGTGCCAGCAGCCCGGGACTAGCGGGTGGGGAGGATACGCAGTATTTT.

By frequency in the sample, this clone is medium-sized (0.01 to 0.1%). V gene TRBV27 combines with J gene TRBJ2-7, with D possibly matching TRBD2 (6 bases). V was shortened by 4 bases and J by 5 bases, with 21 bases between the two germline ends. CDR3 length: 16 amino acids. Germline V gene lookup returns CDR1 MNHEY and CDR2 SMNVEV (reference sequence). CDR3 amino acids: CASSSLSKTTSNEQYF. CDR3 bases: TGTGCCAGCAGTTCCCTTTCAAAAACGACTAGTAACGAGCAGTACTTC.

This clone is medium-sized. The V and J genes are TRBV11-2 and TRBJ2-1, with 7 nucleotides matching TRBD2. CDR3 size: 13 residues. CDR1 SGHAT and CDR2 FQNNGV come from the germline V gene. V lost 0 bases, J lost 16 bases, and 9 bases stayed unmatched. For the CDR3, the DNA is TGTGCCAGCAGCTTAGAACGCGCGGGAGTGGAATTCTTC. Encoded protein: CASSLERAGVEFF.

The table lists this clone with many counts. V usage is TRBV16 and J usage is TRBJ2-7; 7 positions match TRBD2. The V and J ends lost 5 bases and 7 bases, in that order; junction bases with no gene match: 2. The CDR3 spans 11 residues. The V gene's germline CDR1 is KGHSY and CDR2 FQNENV. CDR3 in amino acids: CASSYGGEQYF. The DNA for the CDR3 is TGTGCCAGCAGCTACGGGGGGGAGCAGTACTTC.

This chain connects TRBV3-1 to TRBJ2-7; TRBD2 matches 7 bases. CDR3 length: 15 residues. CDR1 and CDR2 from the germline V gene are LGHDT and YNNKEL (reference sequence). The V and J ends lost 0 bases and 3 bases, in that order; junction bases with no gene match: 5. The CDR3, as DNA: TGTGCCAGCAGCCAAGAGGCGGGGGTCCTCTACGAGCAGTACTTC. Translation gives CASSQEAGVLYEQYF.

This clone was counted between two and nine times. The rearrangement joins TRBV20-1 to TRBJ2-7; 16 nucleotides agree with TRBD2. This CDR3 is 17 amino acids long. Germline V gives CDR1 DFQATT, CDR2 SNEGSKA (reference sequence). V gave up 6 bases and J gave up 3 bases; unmatched junction bases: 11. CDR3 nucleotides: TGCAGTGCCCTCCCGGGACTAGCGGGAGGGGGCCGCTACGAGCAGTACTTC. It codes for CSALPGLAGGGRYEQYF.

This chain joins TRBV5-6 and TRBJ1-2; maybe TRBD1 (5 bases). The CDR3 consists of 13 residues. V lost 4 bases to trimming and J lost 3 bases, with 10 bases between them. Germline CDR1 reads SGHDT; CDR2 reads YYEEEE. CDR3 protein: CASSRGTDYGYTF. The CDR3 DNA reads TGTGCCAGCAGCCGCGGGACGGACTATGGCTACACCTTC.

As for this clone: The junction shows a germline mismatch at one end, possibly a read error. The chain has TRBV6-2 or TRBV6-3 and TRBJ1-6; 8 bases map to TRBD1. Germline CDR1 reads MNHEY; CDR2 reads SVGEGT. The CDR3 spans 14 residues. The CDR3 protein is CGSSPADRDSALHF. CDR3 DNA sequence: TGTGGCAGCAGCCCCGCGGACAGGGATTCAGCCCTCCACTTT.

With regard to this clone: An end of the junction does not agree with germline; a read error may underlie this. The chain has TRBV6-1 and TRBJ1-2, with D perhaps matching TRBD1 (6 bases). CDR3 size: 15 residues. CDR1 MNHNS and CDR2 SASEGT come from the germline V gene. CDR3 DNA sequence: TGTGTCAGCAGACAAGTACAGGGTGGGGCGTATGGCTACACCTTC. Translated: CVSRQVQGGAYGYTF.

The CDR3 loop is CASGWDSSYNSPLHF. CDR3 in DNA: TGTGCCAGTGGGTGGGACAGCTCCTATAATTCACCCCTCCACTTT. This chain joins TRBV19 and TRBJ1-6; TRBD1 aligns across 7 bases. V lost 8 bases to trimming and J lost 0 bases; unmatched junction nucleotides: 4. This CDR3 has 15 amino acids. Germline V gene sequence: CDR1 LNHDA, CDR2 SQIVND (reference sequence). Supplemented by reference TRBV19 and TRBJ1-6, the full variable domain reads DGGITQSPKYLFRKEGQNVTLSCEQNLNHDAMYWYRQDPGQGLRLIYYSQIVNDFQKGDIAEGYSVSREKKESFPLTVTSAQKNPTAFYLCASGWDSSYNSPLHFGNGTRLTVT.

This clone has more than one count but fewer than ten. The rearrangement uses TRBV15 and TRBJ1-2; 8 bases map to TRBD1. V gave up 3 bases and J gave up 2 bases; unmatched junction bases: 8. Germline-derived CDR1 and CDR2 are LNHNV and YYDKDF (reference sequence). The CDR3 has 16 residues. DNA of the CDR3: TGTGCCACCAGCAGGGGGGAGGCAGGGGGCAACTATGGCTACACCTTC. It specifies CATSRGEAGGNYGYTF.

This clone came up a few times. The chain employs TRBV28 and TRBJ2-1; 8 nucleotides align to TRBD2. Trimming cost V 6 bases and J 5 bases; bases outside gene matches: 0. Per germline, CDR1 MDHEN and CDR2 SYDVKM. This CDR3 has 12 residues. The CDR3 region is CASRTSDNEQFF. For the CDR3, the DNA is TGTGCCAGCAGGACTAGCGACAATGAGCAGTTCTTC.

This clone was seen a handful of times. The chain links TRBV2 to TRBJ2-7, with 9 nucleotides matching TRBD1. The CDR3 covers 15 residues. Germline assignment: CDR1 SNHLY and CDR2 FYNNEI. J gave up 4 bases and V 5 bases, and 9 bases lay outside the gene matches. CDR3 sequence (DNA): TGTGCCAGCAGTACCCACAGGGGGCGCTATTACGAGCAGTACGTC. Protein sequence: CASSTHRGRYYEQYV.

The chain is built from TRBV5-1 and TRBJ1-2, with 8 bases that match TRBD1. Trimming cost V 4 bases and J 10 bases; bases outside gene matches: 12. The germline CDR1 and CDR2 sequences are SGHRS and YFSETQ. This CDR3 has 14 amino acids. The CDR3 DNA reads TGCGCCAGCAGCCCAGTCCCGGGACAGGAGGTCTACACCTTC. It translates to CASSPVPGQEVYTF. The full variable domain, in which reference TRBV5-1 and TRBJ1-2 provide the parts outside the CDR3, is KAGVTQTPRYLIKTRGQQVTLSCSPISGHRSVSWYQQTPGQGLQFLFEYFSETQRNKGNFPGRFSGRQFSNSRSEMNVSTLELGDSALYLCASSPVPGQEVYTFGSGTRLTVV.

This clone is medium-sized (0.01 to 0.1%) in the sample. This sequence joins TRBV7-2 and TRBJ1-6; D gene uncertain. CDR3 length: 14 amino acids. Trimming took off 5 bases at V and 8 bases at J, with 13 bases between the two ends. Germline V gene data show CDR1 as SGHTA and CDR2 as FQGNSA. CDR3 amino acids: CASSRNKLDSPLHF. The CDR3 DNA is TGTGCCAGCAGCCGTAATAAATTGGATTCACCCCTCCACTTT.

Sample share makes this clone medium-sized. The chain has TRBV6-1 and TRBJ1-2; no reliable D call. The CDR3 covers 15 residues. Germline-derived CDR1 and CDR2 are MNHNS and SASEGT. The ends were cut back, 4 bases at V and 0 bases at J, with 12 bases in the middle. This CDR3 reads CASSGEPQANYGYTF. The CDR3 bases are TGTGCCAGCAGTGGGGAGCCCCAAGCTAACTATGGCTACACCTTC.

This clone was seen once. The chain uses TRBV7-2 and TRBJ1-2, with D possibly being TRBD1 (5 bases). The germline V gene has CDR1 SGHTA and CDR2 FQGNSA. CDR3 size: 14 residues. Trimming removed 1 base from V and 5 bases from J, with 11 bases in between. DNA for the CDR3: TGTGCCAGCAGCTTAGGGGCAGGGTCTTATGGCTACACCTTC. It translates to CASSLGAGSYGYTF.

This clone appeared a few times. The chain employs TRBV6-1 and TRBJ2-7; weak D call: TRBD2 (6 bases). The germline gives CDR1 MNHNS, CDR2 SASEGT. V lost 5 bases and J 4 bases, leaving 15 bases between the germline ends. The CDR3 is 14 residues long. As DNA, the CDR3 is TGTGCCAGCAGTCCGACCCTTGGGACTTACGAGCAGTACTTC. This sequence encodes CASSPTLGTYEQYF.

This clone appeared once. The chain has TRBV6-1 and TRBJ2-2; no reliable D call. The V gene's germline CDR1 is MNHNS and CDR2 SASEGT. Trimming left V 6 bases short and J 6 bases short, with 14 bases between. The CDR3 totals 14 residues. The CDR3 reads CASSWGAQSGELFF. In DNA, the CDR3 is TGTGCCAGCAGCTGGGGTGCTCAGTCCGGGGAGCTGTTTTTT.

At least ten counts were recorded for this clone. Being one base from a much bigger clone, this may be a read error. Within the sample, other DNA sequences also encode this same CDR3. The V call is TRBV6-1, the J call TRBJ2-7, with a tentative D call TRBD1 (6 bases). The CDR3 extends over 13 amino acids. Trimming removed 5 bases at V and 1 base at J, with 9 bases between. From germline, CDR1 is MNHNS and CDR2 SASEGT. This CDR3 reads CASSLGQSYEQYF. CDR3 nucleotide sequence: TGTGCCAGCAGTCTAGGACAGTCCTACGAGCAGTACTTC.

This clone showed up just once. The V call is TRBV18, the J call TRBJ2-2; D is ambiguous. With 3 bases removed from V and 2 bases from J, the gap between germline ends came to 16 bases. The CDR3 has 17 amino acids. The germline V gene encodes CDR1 KGHSH and CDR2 LQKENI. As DNA, the CDR3 is TGTGCCAGCTCACCGGTTTGGCAAGGTCTTAACACCGGGGAGCTGTTTTTT. Translating it yields CASSPVWQGLNTGELFF.

By share, this clone ranks as medium-sized. The chain uses TRBV20-1 and TRBJ2-1; perhaps TRBD2 as D (5 bases). Germline V gene lookup returns CDR1 DFQATT and CDR2 SNEGSKA (reference sequence). The CDR3 extends over 14 amino acids. V dropped 7 bases and J dropped 0 bases, with 13 bases sitting between them. CDR3 nucleotide sequence: TGCAGTGTATGGAACCGGGACTCCTACAATGAGCAGTTCTTC. It codes for CSVWNRDSYNEQFF.

Within the sample, this clone is medium-sized. V and J are TRBV5-1 and TRBJ2-7; the D gene could be TRBD1 or TRBD2 (5 bases each). In germline, CDR1 is SGHRS, CDR2 YFSETQ. The CDR3 totals 17 residues. The CDR3 DNA reads TGCGCCAGCAGCTTGGGAGGTTGGGACCCGGTTTCCTCCGAGCAGTACGTC. This gives the protein CASSLGGWDPVSSEQYV.

There are a few counts of this clone. The chain carries TRBV6-2 or TRBV6-3 and TRBJ1-1; 10 positions agree with TRBD1. The CDR3 loop spans 15 amino acids. Germline trimming cut 3 bases from V and 5 bases from J; bases unmatched to any gene: 6. Germline V CDR1 and CDR2: MNHEY, SVGEGT. Here the CDR3 reads CASSYLGQGRTEAFF. In DNA form, the CDR3 reads TGTGCCAGCAGTTATCTGGGACAGGGGAGGACTGAAGCTTTCTTT.